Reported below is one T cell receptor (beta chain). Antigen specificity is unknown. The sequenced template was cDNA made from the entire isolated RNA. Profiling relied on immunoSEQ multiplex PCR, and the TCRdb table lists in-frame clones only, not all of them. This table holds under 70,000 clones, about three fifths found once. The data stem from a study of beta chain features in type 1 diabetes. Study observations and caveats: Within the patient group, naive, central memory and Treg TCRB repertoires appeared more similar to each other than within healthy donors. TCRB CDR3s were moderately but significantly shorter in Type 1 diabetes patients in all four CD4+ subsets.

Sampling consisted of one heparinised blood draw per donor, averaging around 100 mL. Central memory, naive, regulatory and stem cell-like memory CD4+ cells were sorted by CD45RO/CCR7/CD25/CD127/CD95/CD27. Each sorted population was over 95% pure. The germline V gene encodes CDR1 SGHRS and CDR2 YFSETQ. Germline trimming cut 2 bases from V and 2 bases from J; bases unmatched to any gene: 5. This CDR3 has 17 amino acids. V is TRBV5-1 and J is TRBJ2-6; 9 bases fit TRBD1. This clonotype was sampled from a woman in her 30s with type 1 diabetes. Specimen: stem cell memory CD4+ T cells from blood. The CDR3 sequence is CASSFITGGAGANVLTF. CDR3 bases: TGCGCCAGCAGCTTCATTACAGGGGGCGCTGGGGCCAACGTCCTGACTTTC.